Each of the 25 T cell receptor beta chains below was sequenced from the same sample in a study of T cells of healthy individuals. Via MiXCR, TCRdb re-called the 5' RACE reads, giving one row per CDR3 protein. The data show tens of thousands of distinct CDR3 sequences, with around 15% seen just once and about 4.7% held by the top ten. The receptors here all came from a human donor in good health.

This clonotype was observed many times. V usage is TRBV12-3 or TRBV12-4 and J usage is TRBJ1-1; 11 nucleotides align to TRBD1. The CDR3 spans 13 residues. Trimming cost V 3 bases and J 10 bases; bases outside gene matches: 4. The CDR3 loop reads CASSFGGQGAAFF. The CDR3 DNA sequence: TGTGCCAGCAGTTTTGGTGGACAGGGGGCAGCTTTCTTT.

This clonotype was observed many times. CDR3 sequence (DNA): TGTGCCAGCAGCTTTGGGACACTAAATCAGCCCCAGCATTTT. As protein: CASSFGTLNQPQHF. V gene TRBV7-9 combines with J gene TRBJ1-5, with a weak D call TRBD1 (6 bases). The CDR3 is made up of 14 amino acids. V shed 3 bases and J shed 4 bases, with 10 bases lying between them. CDR1 is SEHNR and CDR2 is FQNEAQ in the germline V gene (reference sequence).

In its sample, this clonotype was seen many times. J is TRBJ1-3 and V is TRBV9; D not resolved. Trimming removed 3 bases at V and 7 bases at J, with 8 bases between. The CDR3 loop spans 12 amino acids. The germline gives CDR1 SGDLS, CDR2 YYNGEE. CDR3 bases: TGTGCCAGCAGCGGACGGGAGAACACCATATATTTT. This codes for CASSGRENTIYF.

Many counts were recorded for this clonotype. The V and J genes are TRBV29-1 and TRBJ2-2; weak D call: TRBD2 (7 bases). The CDR3 spans 15 residues. V was cut by 6 bases and J by 5 bases, with 19 bases left in between. Germline V lookup: CDR1 SQVTM, CDR2 ANQGSEA. This chain's CDR3 is CSVRTRGARTGELFF. CDR3 sequence (DNA): TGCAGCGTACGGACTAGGGGGGCGCGGACCGGGGAGCTGTTTTTT.

This clonotype was detected ten times or more. This chain joins TRBV28 and TRBJ2-5, with no clear D. The length of the CDR3 is 15 residues. Germline loops: CDR1 MDHEN, CDR2 SYDVKM. V was clipped by 2 bases and J by 2 bases, with 12 bases between them. The CDR3 protein is CASSLALAAQETQYF. The CDR3, as DNA: TGTGCCAGCAGTTTAGCTTTGGCAGCTCAAGAGACCCAGTACTTC.

The chain uses TRBV5-1 and TRBJ2-1, with D unresolved. The ends were cut back, 0 bases at V and 0 bases at J, with 10 bases in the middle. CDR1 is SGHRS and CDR2 is YFSETQ in the germline V gene. This CDR3 is 16 amino acids long. CDR3 loop: CASSLVPASSYNEQFF. For the CDR3, the DNA is TGCGCCAGCAGCTTGGTGCCGGCCAGCTCCTACAATGAGCAGTTCTTC.

This clonotype is classed as medium-sized. V is TRBV30 and J is TRBJ2-7; 12 bases match TRBD2. This CDR3 is 15 amino acids long. The V gene's germline CDR1 is GTSNPN and CDR2 SVGIG (reference sequence). Trimming cost V 5 bases and J 5 bases; bases outside gene matches: 10. CDR3: CAWEGLAGRVDEQYF. The CDR3 region has the DNA TGTGCCTGGGAAGGACTAGCGGGAAGGGTCGACGAGCAGTACTTC.

The table lists this clonotype with many counts. The chain has TRBV7-3 and TRBJ1-2; D remains unclear. This CDR3 contains 13 residues. V gave up 4 bases and J gave up 6 bases, with 12 bases separating them. The germline V gene has CDR1 SGHTA and CDR2 FQGTGA. The CDR3 region is CASSSSAGNGYTF. The DNA for the CDR3 is TGTGCCAGCAGCTCCTCCGCGGGGAATGGCTACACCTTC.

This clonotype was picked up many times. The genes are TRBV20-1 and TRBJ1-2; D is possibly TRBD1 (5 bases). CDR1 is DFQATT, CDR2 SNEGSKA, per germline (reference sequence). Trimming stripped 5 bases from V and 3 bases from J, with 10 bases between. The length of the CDR3 is 12 residues. The CDR3 region is CSAQGTDYGYTF. CDR3 nucleotides: TGCAGTGCTCAGGGAACAGACTATGGCTACACCTTC.

The J gene is TRBJ2-3, the V gene TRBV30, with 9 nucleotides matching TRBD1. CDR3 length: 16 amino acids. In germline, CDR1 is GTSNPN, CDR2 SVGIG (reference sequence). V was pared by 4 bases and J by 2 bases, with 10 bases of the junction left unmatched. DNA of the CDR3: TGTGCCTGGAACGGGCCCGGGACAGGGCTCACAGATACGCAGTATTTT. Translation: CAWNGPGTGLTDTQYF.

A few counts support this clonotype. The chain employs TRBV11-3 and TRBJ2-1; 9 bases are a match to TRBD2. The germline gives CDR1 SGHNT, CDR2 YENEEA. The CDR3 spans 18 residues. V lost 0 bases and J lost 9; bases outside the gene matches: 15. Here the CDR3 reads CASSLDSVVAGVRGEQFF. CDR3 bases: TGTGCCAGCAGCTTAGATTCCGTTGTAGCGGGAGTGCGCGGTGAGCAGTTCTTC. The whole variable domain, filled in from reference TRBV11-3 and TRBJ2-1, reads EAGVVQSPRYKIIEKKQPVAFWCNPISGHNTLYWYLQNLGQGPELLIRYENEEAVDDSQLPKDRFSAERLKGVDSTLKIQPAELGDSAVYLCASSLDSVVAGVRGEQFFGPGTRLTVL.

The J gene is TRBJ2-2, the V gene TRBV12-3 or TRBV12-4; 9 nucleotides align to TRBD1. The CDR3 is 14 amino acids. Trimming removed 8 bases from V and 6 bases from J; junction bases left unmatched: 7. Here the CDR3 DNA reads TGTGCCAGCGCCGGGACAGGGTTCGCCGGGGAGCTGTTTTTT. It codes for CASAGTGFAGELFF.

This clonotype was counted many times. CDR3 amino acids: CSARAVWGYGYTF. The CDR3 DNA reads as TGCAGTGCTAGAGCAGTCTGGGGCTATGGCTACACCTTC. This chain joins TRBV20-1 and TRBJ1-2; no clear D. The CDR3 has 13 residues. Trimming cost V 1 base and J 4 bases, with 10 bases left between them. CDR1 and CDR2 (germline): DFQATT, SNEGSKA (reference sequence).

V gene TRBV25-1 combines with J gene TRBJ1-5; no clear D gene. With 5 bases removed from V and 1 base from J, the gap between germline ends came to 6 bases. Germline V CDR1 and CDR2: MGHDK, SYGVNS. The CDR3 has 13 amino acids. Here the CDR3 reads CASSYRSNQPQHF. The CDR3 DNA follows: TGTGCCAGCAGTTATCGGAGCAATCAGCCCCAGCATTTT.

A few counts support this clonotype. The chain has TRBV24-1 and TRBJ2-7; TRBD2 might be the D (6 bases). The CDR3 contains 17 residues. From germline, CDR1 is KGHDR and CDR2 SFDVKD. Trimming removed 3 bases from V and 2 bases from J, with 19 bases in between. This CDR3 reads CATSDKLAGRIAYEQYF. In DNA form, the CDR3 reads TGTGCCACCAGTGATAAGCTCGCGGGACGGATCGCCTACGAGCAGTACTTC.

This clonotype was observed many times. The chain carries TRBV24-1 and TRBJ2-3, with a tentative D call TRBD1 (6 bases). V was trimmed by 6 bases and J by 6 bases, leaving 18 bases between them. CDR1 and CDR2 from the germline V gene are KGHDR and SFDVKD. The CDR3 is 15 residues long. CDR3 nucleotides: TGTGCCACCAGTTTTGGGGGCCCGTCCCGGGATACGCAGTATTTT. This codes for CATSFGGPSRDTQYF.

V is TRBV4-1 and J is TRBJ2-1, with unresolved D. The germline V gene encodes CDR1 MGHRA and CDR2 YSYEKL. V gave up 4 bases and J gave up 4 bases, with 8 bases separating them. The CDR3 is 13 amino acids. CDR3 protein: CASSRLTYNEQFF. The CDR3 DNA reads as TGCGCCAGCAGCCGTCTTACGTACAATGAGCAGTTCTTC.

In its sample, this clonotype was seen many times. The chain is built from TRBV3-1 and TRBJ2-1; TRBD2 matches at 10 bases. The J segment lost 4 bases and the V segment lost 3 bases, leaving 6 bases of the junction unmatched. The CDR3 extends over 16 amino acids. CDR1 and CDR2 (germline): LGHDT, YNNKEL (reference sequence). Here the CDR3 DNA reads TGTGCCAGCAGCCACACCGCTAGCGGGGGTTACAATGAGCAGTTCTTC. Protein: CASSHTASGGYNEQFF.

The V and J genes are TRBV5-1 and TRBJ1-4, with D tentatively TRBD1 (6 bases). Germline V lookup: CDR1 SGHRS, CDR2 YFSETQ. The V gene lost 7 bases and the J gene lost 8 bases, with 18 bases spanning the gap. This CDR3 is 14 amino acids long. CDR3 sequence: CASRGTLSSEKLFF. CDR3 DNA sequence: TGCGCCAGCCGGGGGACATTGTCTTCCGAAAAACTGTTTTTT.

The CDR3 sequence: CASSLRGEGRETQYF. CDR3 nucleotides: TGCGCCAGCAGCCTCCGGGGGGAGGGCAGGGAGACCCAGTACTTC. The chain couples TRBV4-3 to TRBJ2-5, with TRBD2 matching over 7 bases. Looked up from germline, CDR1 is LGHNA and CDR2 is YSLEER. This CDR3 comprises 15 residues. V dropped 4 bases and J dropped 5; count of bases not matched to a gene: 10.

The table lists this clonotype with many counts. The chain employs TRBV5-1 and TRBJ2-7; 11 positions agree with TRBD1. V lost 3 bases to trimming and J lost 5 bases; unmatched junction nucleotides: 1. The V gene's germline CDR1 is SGHRS and CDR2 YFSETQ. The CDR3 consists of 13 residues. Here the CDR3 DNA reads TGCGCCAGCAGCTCGGACAGGGGGCACGAGCAGTACTTC. It specifies CASSSDRGHEQYF.

This clonotype occurred many times. This chain links TRBV21-1 with TRBJ2-7; the table's D call, TRBD1, was not checked against the DNA. TRBV21-1 is tagged as a pseudogene. This CDR3 contains 14 residues. The CDR3 protein is CASSTGQGEEEQYF. The CDR3 DNA follows: TGTGCCAGCAGCACGGGACAGGGGGAGGAAGAGCAGTACTTC.

The table lists this clonotype with many counts. The chain recombines TRBV4-2 with TRBJ1-4; D gene unclear. The germline CDR1 and CDR2 sequences are LGHNA and YNFKEQ. CDR3 size: 12 residues. Trimming pared 0 bases from V and 8 bases from J, leaving 4 bases between. CDR3 residues: CASSQDGEKLFF. CDR3 sequence (DNA): TGTGCCAGCAGCCAAGATGGCGAAAAACTGTTTTTT.

A few counts support this clonotype. The gene calls are TRBV19 and TRBJ1-5; no clear D. The germline gives CDR1 LNHDA, CDR2 SQIVND (reference sequence). The germline V and J ends were trimmed by 1 base and 8 bases, with 9 bases remaining between them. This CDR3 spans 13 amino acids. The CDR3 sequence: CASSIARVEPQHF. As DNA, the CDR3 is TGTGCCAGTAGTATAGCTCGCGTAGAGCCCCAGCATTTT. Together with reference TRBV19 and TRBJ1-5, the CDR3 gives the full variable domain: DGGITQSPKYLFRKEGQNVTLSCEQNLNHDAMYWYRQDPGQGLRLIYYSQIVNDFQKGDIAEGYSVSREKKESFPLTVTSAQKNPTAFYLCASSIARVEPQHFGDGTRLSIL.

This clonotype was counted only a few times. The chain recombines TRBV3-1 with TRBJ2-5; TRBD2 matches at 7 bases. The V gene end was trimmed by 4 bases and the J gene end by 4 bases; junction bases not matched to a gene: 9. This CDR3 is 15 amino acids long. Per the germline V gene, CDR1 is LGHDT and CDR2 is YNNKEL (reference sequence). Written as DNA, the CDR3 is TGTGCCAGCAGCCCCCGGGGAGCGGGGAGAGAGACCCAGTACTTC. Translated: CASSPRGAGRETQYF.